This TCR beta chain was profiled in a study of cytomegalovirus exposure and HLA in healthy donors. Donors consisted of healthy bone marrow donors. Study conclusions and caveats: Sequencing depth across donors, presence/absence analyses assumed, was roughly uniform. Rarity held for most TCR sequences, but there were some public TCRs that occurred in many donors.

Comments on this clone: Its antigen is currently unknown.

PCR was performed using 60 Vbeta and 13 Jbeta primers. Clones were read by immunoSEQ multiplex PCR, and TCRdb kept only the in-frame ones, dropping some. This sample has some 170,000 clones, with around 80% found just once. CDR3 length equals 12 residues. V was cut by 2 bases and J by 4 bases, with 7 bases left in between. Germline CDR1 and CDR2: SGHNT and YYREEE (reference sequence). This receptor was identified in a young man in good health and CMV-seronegative. Sequenced input: PBMCs. This chain joins TRBV5-4 and TRBJ2-7; unclear D gene. The DNA of the CDR3 is TGTGCCAGCAGCTTTGGCAATTACGAGCAGTACTTC. It translates to CASSFGNYEQYF. Full variable domain (missing parts from reference TRBV5-4 and TRBJ2-7): ETGVTQSPTHLIKTRGQQVTLRCSSQSGHNTVSWYQQALGQGPQFIFQYYREEENGRGNFPPRFSGLQFPNYSSELNVNALELDDSALYLCASSFGNYEQYFGPGTRLTVT.